The rows below give T cell receptor beta chains drawn from one sample of a study of a mutant IDH1 vaccine in newly diagnosed glioma. Here immunoSEQ multiplex PCR was the method, and the copy in TCRdb shows in-frame clones only, minus some. The sample has approximately 67,000 clones, around 88% seen once; the top ten hold about 4.5%. The sample in question was peripheral blood mononuclear cells (PBMCs), obtained from a glioma patient treated with radiotherapy, temozolomide or both. These TCRs come from a woman between 18 and 30 years old with glioma. Some clones in this sample may be carry-over from other donors' samples. Both conserved end residues are part of each CDR3. D genes are given only for firm matches. The listing skips clone size in some rows; elsewhere it reads once, few, many or a size class.

j_call clone_size d_call v_call cdr3_aa cdr3_nt
TRBJ1-5 few . TRBV29-1 CSVSQGSNQPQHF TGCAGCGTCTCACAGGGCAGCAATCAGCCCCAGCATTTT
TRBJ1-5 . . TRBV19 CASSISGGQYGPQHF TGTGCCAGTAGTATCTCGGGGGGCCAATACGGGCCCCAGCATTTT
TRBJ2-1 once . TRBV13 CASSLPGTLVHEQFF TGTGCCAGCAGCTTACCCGGGACCCTTGTCCATGAGCAGTTCTTC
TRBJ1-5 . . TRBV13 CASSLGNGVGNQPQHF TGTGCCAGCAGCTTAGGTAACGGGGTGGGAAATCAGCCCCAGCATTTT
TRBJ2-1 few . TRBV7-6 CASSVQGDEQFF TGTGCCAGCAGCGTCCAGGGTGATGAGCAGTTCTTC
TRBJ2-7 . . TRBV5-1 CASSLGGELVEQYF TGCGCCAGCAGCTTGGGAGGGGAACTGGTGGAGCAGTACTTC
TRBJ1-2 . . TRBV7-9 CASSPKGIVIGYTF TGTGCCAGCAGCCCGAAGGGGATCGTGATAGGCTACACCTTC
TRBJ1-1 . TRBD1 TRBV2 CASSGGATGGAEAFF TGTGCCAGCAGTGGGGGGGCAACAGGGGGAGCCGAAGCTTTCTTT
TRBJ2-4 . . TRBV10-2 CASRDGGGAKNIQYF TGCGCCAGCAGGGACGGTGGGGGAGCCAAAAACATTCAGTACTTC
TRBJ1-5 . TRBD1 TRBV6-1 CASSQGQINQPQHF TGTGCCAGCAGCCAGGGACAGATCAATCAGCCCCAGCATTTT
TRBJ1-3 . . TRBV29-1 CSVEKSGSGNTIYF TGCAGCGTTGAAAAATCCGGCTCTGGAAACACCATATATTTT
TRBJ1-1 . . TRBV12-2 CASRPPSEAFF TGTGCAAGTCGTCCGCCCTCTGAAGCTTTCTTT
TRBJ2-2 . TRBD1 TRBV11-2 CASSLGQGMNTGELFF TGTGCCAGCAGCCTCGGACAGGGGATGAACACCGGGGAGCTGTTTTTT
TRBJ1-1 . . TRBV5-5 CASSRDSSRSGAFF TGTGCCAGCAGCCGGGACTCCTCGCGGTCGGGAGCTTTCTTT
TRBJ1-1 . . TRBV6-4 CATRESGDEWTGAFF TGTGCCACCCGCGAGTCTGGGGACGAATGGACCGGGGCTTTCTTT